The present TCR beta chain was sequenced within a study of T-cell memory formation after mild COVID-19. From the 5' RACE reads, TCRdb called clonotypes with MiXCR, one entry per CDR3 protein. This sample has fewer than 700,000 distinct CDR3 sequences, with more than 15% found just once. The TCR sequence derives from an adult woman who had mild COVID-19 (a few samples of this study predate the infection). Cell type and time point are not known. The sample was PBMCs or a T cell subset sorted from them (not recorded which).

The CDR3 is CASRQPGLAIDTQYF. The CDR3, as DNA: TGTGCCAGCAGACAGCCGGGACTAGCAATAGATACGCAGTATTTT. The chain couples TRBV5-4 to TRBJ2-3, with 9 bases fitting TRBD2. The ends lost 5 bases at V and 5 bases at J; junction bases unmatched: 9. Germline V gives CDR1 SGHNT, CDR2 YYREEE (reference sequence). This CDR3 has 15 amino acids.